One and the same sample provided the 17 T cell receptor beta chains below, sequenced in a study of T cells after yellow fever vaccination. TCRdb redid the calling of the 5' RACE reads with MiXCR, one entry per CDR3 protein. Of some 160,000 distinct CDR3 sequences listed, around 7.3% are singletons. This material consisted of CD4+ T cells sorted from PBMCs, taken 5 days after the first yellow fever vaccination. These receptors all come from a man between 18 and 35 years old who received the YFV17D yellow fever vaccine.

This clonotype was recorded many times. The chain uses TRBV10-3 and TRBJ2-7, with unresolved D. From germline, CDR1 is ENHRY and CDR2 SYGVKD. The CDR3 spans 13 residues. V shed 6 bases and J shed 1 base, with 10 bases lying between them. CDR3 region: CAIRPVESYEQYF. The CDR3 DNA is TGTGCCATCAGACCTGTAGAGTCCTACGAGCAGTACTTC.

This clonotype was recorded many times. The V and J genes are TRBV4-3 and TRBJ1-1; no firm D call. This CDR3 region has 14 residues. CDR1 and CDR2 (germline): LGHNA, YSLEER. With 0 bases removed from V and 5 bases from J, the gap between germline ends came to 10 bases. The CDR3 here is CASSQEAGLTEAFF. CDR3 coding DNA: TGCGCCAGCAGCCAAGAGGCTGGCCTGACTGAAGCTTTCTTT.

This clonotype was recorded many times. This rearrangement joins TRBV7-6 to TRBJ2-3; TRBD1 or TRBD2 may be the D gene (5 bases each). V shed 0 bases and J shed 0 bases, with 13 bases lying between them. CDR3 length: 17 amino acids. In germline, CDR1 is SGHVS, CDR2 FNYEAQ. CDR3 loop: CASSLAIRGGSTDTQYF. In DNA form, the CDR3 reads TGTGCCAGCAGCTTAGCTATTCGGGGCGGAAGCACAGATACGCAGTATTTT.

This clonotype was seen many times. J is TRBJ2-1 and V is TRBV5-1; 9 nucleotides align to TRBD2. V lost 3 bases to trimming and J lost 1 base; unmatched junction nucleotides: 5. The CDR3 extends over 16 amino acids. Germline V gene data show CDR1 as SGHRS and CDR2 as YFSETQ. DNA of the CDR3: TGCGCCAGCAGCTGGAGTCTAGCGGGGTCCTACAATGAGCAGTTCTTC. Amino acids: CASSWSLAGSYNEQFF.

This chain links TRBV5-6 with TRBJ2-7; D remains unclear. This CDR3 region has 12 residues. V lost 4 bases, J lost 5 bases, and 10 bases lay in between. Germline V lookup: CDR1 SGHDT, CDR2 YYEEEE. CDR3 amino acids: CASSLRPHEQYF. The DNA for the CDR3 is TGTGCCAGCAGCCTGCGGCCCCACGAGCAGTACTTC.

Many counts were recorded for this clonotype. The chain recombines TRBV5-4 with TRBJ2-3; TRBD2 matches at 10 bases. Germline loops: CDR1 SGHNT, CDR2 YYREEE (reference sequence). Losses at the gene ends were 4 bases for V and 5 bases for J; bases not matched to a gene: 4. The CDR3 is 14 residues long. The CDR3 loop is CASSPLAGEDTQYF. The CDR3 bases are TGTGCCAGCAGCCCCCTAGCGGGGGAAGATACGCAGTATTTT.

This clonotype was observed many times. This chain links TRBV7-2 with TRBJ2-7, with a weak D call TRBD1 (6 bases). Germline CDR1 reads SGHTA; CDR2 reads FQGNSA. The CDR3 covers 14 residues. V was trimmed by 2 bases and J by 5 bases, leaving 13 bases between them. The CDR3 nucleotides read TGTGCCAGCAGCTTAAATGGACAGTTCGACGAGCAGTACTTC. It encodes CASSLNGQFDEQYF.

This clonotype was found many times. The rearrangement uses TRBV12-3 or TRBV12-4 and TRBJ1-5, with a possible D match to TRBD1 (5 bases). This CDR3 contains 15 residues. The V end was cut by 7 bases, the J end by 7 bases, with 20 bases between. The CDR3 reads CASISGQVGRQPQHF. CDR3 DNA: TGTGCCAGCATTTCCGGACAAGTCGGTAGGCAGCCCCAGCATTTT.

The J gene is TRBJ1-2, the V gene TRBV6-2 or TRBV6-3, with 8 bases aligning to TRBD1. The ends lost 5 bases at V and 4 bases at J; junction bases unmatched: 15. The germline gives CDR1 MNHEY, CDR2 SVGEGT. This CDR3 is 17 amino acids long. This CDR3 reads CASSQSSTGDSSYGYTF. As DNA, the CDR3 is TGTGCCAGCAGTCAATCATCGACAGGGGATTCCAGCTATGGCTACACCTTC.

The DNA of the CDR3 is TGTGCCAGCTCCCGGGACGGTAGATCTGGAAACACCATATATTTT. Its translation: CASSRDGRSGNTIYF. The V gene is TRBV18, the J gene TRBJ1-3, with a possible D match to TRBD1 (5 bases). The CDR3 is made up of 15 amino acids. The germline V and J ends were trimmed by 6 bases and 1 base, with 13 bases remaining between them. Germline V gene data show CDR1 as KGHSH and CDR2 as LQKENI. The full variable domain, in which reference TRBV18 and TRBJ1-3 provide the parts outside the CDR3, is NAGVMQNPRHLVRRRGQEARLRCSPMKGHSHVYWYRQLPEEGLKFMVYLQKENIIDESGMPKERFSAEFPKEGPSILRIQQVVRGDSAAYFCASSRDGRSGNTIYFGEGSWLTVV.

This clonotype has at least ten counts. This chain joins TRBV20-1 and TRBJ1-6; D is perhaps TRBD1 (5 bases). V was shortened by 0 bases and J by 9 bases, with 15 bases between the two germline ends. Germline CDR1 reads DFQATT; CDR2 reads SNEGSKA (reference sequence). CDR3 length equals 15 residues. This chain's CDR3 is CSARDQRQGGSPLHF. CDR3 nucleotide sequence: TGCAGTGCTAGAGATCAGCGTCAGGGCGGTTCACCCCTCCACTTT.

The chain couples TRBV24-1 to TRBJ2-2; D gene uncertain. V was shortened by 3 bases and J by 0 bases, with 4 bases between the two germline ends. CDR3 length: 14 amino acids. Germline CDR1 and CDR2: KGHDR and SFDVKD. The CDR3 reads CATSDAANTGELFF. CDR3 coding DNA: TGTGCCACCAGTGATGCAGCGAACACCGGGGAGCTGTTTTTT.

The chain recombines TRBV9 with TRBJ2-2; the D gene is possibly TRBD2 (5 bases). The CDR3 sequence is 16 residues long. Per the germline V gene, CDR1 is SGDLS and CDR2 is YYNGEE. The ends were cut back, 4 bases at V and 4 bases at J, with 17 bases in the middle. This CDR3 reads CASSPLAGAGTGELFF. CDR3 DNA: TGTGCCAGCAGCCCCCTCGCGGGTGCGGGCACCGGGGAGCTGTTTTTT.

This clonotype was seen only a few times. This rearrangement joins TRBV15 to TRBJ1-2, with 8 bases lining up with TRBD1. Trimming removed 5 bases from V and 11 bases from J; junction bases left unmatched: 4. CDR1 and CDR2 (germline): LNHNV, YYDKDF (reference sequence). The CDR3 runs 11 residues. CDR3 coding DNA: TGTGCCACCAGCGGACAGGGTGGATACACCTTC. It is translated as CATSGQGGYTF.

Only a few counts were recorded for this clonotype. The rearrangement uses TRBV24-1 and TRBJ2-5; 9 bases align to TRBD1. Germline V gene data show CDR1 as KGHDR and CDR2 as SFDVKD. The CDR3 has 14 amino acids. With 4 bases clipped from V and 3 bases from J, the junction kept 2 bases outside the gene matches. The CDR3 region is CATSDTGGEETQYF. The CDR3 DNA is TGTGCCACCAGTGACACAGGGGGCGAAGAGACCCAGTACTTC.

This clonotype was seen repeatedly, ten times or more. CDR3: CASSQGLIVSEQYF. In DNA, the CDR3 is TGCGCCAGCAGCCAAGGATTAATAGTAAGCGAGCAGTACTTC. This chain uses TRBV4-3 with TRBJ2-7; the D is unclear. Germline V lookup: CDR1 LGHNA, CDR2 YSLEER. The CDR3 contains 14 residues. V lost 1 base and J lost 6, with 13 bases in between.

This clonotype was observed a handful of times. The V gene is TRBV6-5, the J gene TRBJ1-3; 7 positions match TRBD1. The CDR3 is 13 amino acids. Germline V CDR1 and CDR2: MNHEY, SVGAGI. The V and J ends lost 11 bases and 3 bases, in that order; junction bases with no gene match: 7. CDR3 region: CAGETGNGNTIYF. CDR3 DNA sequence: TGTGCCGGAGAGACAGGGAATGGAAACACCATATATTTT.